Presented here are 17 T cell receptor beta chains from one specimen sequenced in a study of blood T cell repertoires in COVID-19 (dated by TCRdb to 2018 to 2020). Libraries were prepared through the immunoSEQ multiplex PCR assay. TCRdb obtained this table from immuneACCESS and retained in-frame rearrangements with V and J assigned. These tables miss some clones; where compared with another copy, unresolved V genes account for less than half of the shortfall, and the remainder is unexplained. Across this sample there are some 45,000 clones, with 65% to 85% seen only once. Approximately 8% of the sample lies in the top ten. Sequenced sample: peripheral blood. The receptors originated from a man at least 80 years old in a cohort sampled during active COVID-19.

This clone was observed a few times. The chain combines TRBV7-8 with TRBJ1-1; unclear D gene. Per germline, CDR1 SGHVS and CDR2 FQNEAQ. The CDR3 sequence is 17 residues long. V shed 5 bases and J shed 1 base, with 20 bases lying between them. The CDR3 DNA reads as TGTGCCAGCAGCGTAAACCGTTGGGCAGGAAGGAACACTGAAGCTTTCTTT. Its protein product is CASSVNRWAGRNTEAFF. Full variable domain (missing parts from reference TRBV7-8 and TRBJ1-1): GAGVSQSPRYKVAKRGQDVALRCDPISGHVSLFWYQQALGQGPEFLTYFQNEAQLDKSGLPSDRFFAERPEGSVSTLKIQRTQQEDSAVYLCASSVNRWAGRNTEAFFGQGTRLTVV.

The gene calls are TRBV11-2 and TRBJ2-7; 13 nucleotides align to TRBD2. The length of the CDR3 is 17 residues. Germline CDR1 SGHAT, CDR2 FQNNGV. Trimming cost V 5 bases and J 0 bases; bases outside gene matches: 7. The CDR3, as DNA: TGTGCCAGCAGCCTGCGGACTAGCGGGGGCCTCTCCTACGAGCAGTACTTC. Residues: CASSLRTSGGLSYEQYF. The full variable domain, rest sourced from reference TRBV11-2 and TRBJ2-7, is EAGVAQSPRYKIIEKRQSVAFWCNPISGHATLYWYQQILGQGPKLLIQFQNNGVVDDSQLPKDRFSAERLKGVDSTLKIQPAKLEDSAVYLCASSLRTSGGLSYEQYFGPGTRLTVT.

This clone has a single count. CDR3 nucleotides: TGTGCCAGCAGCTTACTGCAGTCCTATGGCTACACCTTC. Translated, it gives CASSLLQSYGYTF. The chain has TRBV7-2 and TRBJ1-2; D gene ambiguous. With 2 bases removed from V and 4 bases from J, the gap between germline ends came to 8 bases. The germline V gene encodes CDR1 SGHTA and CDR2 FQGNSA. This CDR3 spans 13 amino acids.

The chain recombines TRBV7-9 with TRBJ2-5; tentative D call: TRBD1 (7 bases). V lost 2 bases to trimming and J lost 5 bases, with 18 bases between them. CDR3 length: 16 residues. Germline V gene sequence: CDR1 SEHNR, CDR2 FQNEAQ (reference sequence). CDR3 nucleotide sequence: TGTGCCAGCAGCTTAACCCACCAGGGGGGCAGGGAGACCCAGTACTTC. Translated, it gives CASSLTHQGGRETQYF.

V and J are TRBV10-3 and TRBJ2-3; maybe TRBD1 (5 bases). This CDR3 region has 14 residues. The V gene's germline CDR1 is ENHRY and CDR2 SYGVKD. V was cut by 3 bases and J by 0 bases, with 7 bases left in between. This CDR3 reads CAISDWGSTDTQYF. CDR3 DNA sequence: TGTGCCATCAGTGACTGGGGCAGCACAGATACGCAGTATTTT.

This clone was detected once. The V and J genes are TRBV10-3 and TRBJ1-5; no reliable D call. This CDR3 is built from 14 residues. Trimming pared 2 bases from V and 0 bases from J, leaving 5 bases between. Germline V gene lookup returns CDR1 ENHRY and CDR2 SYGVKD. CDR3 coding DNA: TGTGCCATCAGTGAGGAGTATAGCAATCAGCCCCAGCATTTT. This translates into CAISEEYSNQPQHF.

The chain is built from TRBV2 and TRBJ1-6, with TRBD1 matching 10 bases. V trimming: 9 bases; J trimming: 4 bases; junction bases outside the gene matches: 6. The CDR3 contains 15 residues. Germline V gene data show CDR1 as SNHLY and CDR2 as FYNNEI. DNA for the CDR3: TGTGCCAGTGAGGGACAGGGGCTTTATAATTCACCCCTCCACTTT. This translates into CASEGQGLYNSPLHF.

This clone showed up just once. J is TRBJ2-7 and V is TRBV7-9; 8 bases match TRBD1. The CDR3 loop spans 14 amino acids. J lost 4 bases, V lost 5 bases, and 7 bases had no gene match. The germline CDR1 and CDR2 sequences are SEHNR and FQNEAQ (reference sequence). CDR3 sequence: CASSLKTGEYEQYF. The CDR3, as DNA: TGTGCCAGCAGCCTGAAGACAGGGGAGTACGAGCAGTACTTC.

CDR3 loop: CASSARGYLQETQYF. CDR3 coding DNA: TGTGCCAGCAGCGCGCGGGGGTACCTCCAAGAGACCCAGTACTTC. J is TRBJ2-5 and V is TRBV11-2, with 7 bases identical to TRBD2. Trimming removed 5 bases from V and 1 base from J; junction bases left unmatched: 7. The CDR3 is 15 amino acids. CDR1 and CDR2 (germline): SGHAT, FQNNGV.

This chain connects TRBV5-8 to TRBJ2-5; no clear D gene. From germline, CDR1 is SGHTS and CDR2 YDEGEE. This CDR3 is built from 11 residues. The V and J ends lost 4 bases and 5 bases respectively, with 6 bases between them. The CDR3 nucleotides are TGTGCCAGCAGCATCCGGGAGACCCAGTACTTC. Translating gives CASSIRETQYF.

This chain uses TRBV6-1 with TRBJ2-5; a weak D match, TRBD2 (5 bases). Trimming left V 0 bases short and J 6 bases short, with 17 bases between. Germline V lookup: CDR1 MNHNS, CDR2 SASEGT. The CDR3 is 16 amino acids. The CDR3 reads CASSEARSSLAQTQYF. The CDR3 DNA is TGTGCCAGCAGTGAAGCACGAAGTAGTTTAGCGCAGACCCAGTACTTC.

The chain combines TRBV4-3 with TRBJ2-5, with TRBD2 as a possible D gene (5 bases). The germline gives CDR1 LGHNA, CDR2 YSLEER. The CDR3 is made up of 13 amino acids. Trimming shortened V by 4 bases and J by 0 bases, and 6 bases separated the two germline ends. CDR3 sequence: CASSRRYQETQYF. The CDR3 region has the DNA TGCGCCAGCAGCCGGAGGTACCAAGAGACCCAGTACTTC.

The CDR3 loop is CASSYIQGGTGELFF. CDR3 in DNA: TGTGCCAGCAGCTACATACAGGGTGGCACCGGGGAGCTGTTTTTT. This chain links TRBV11-2 with TRBJ2-2; maybe TRBD1 (6 bases). Trimming left V 4 bases short and J 4 bases short, with 13 bases between. Looked up from germline, CDR1 is SGHAT and CDR2 is FQNNGV. This CDR3 has 15 amino acids.

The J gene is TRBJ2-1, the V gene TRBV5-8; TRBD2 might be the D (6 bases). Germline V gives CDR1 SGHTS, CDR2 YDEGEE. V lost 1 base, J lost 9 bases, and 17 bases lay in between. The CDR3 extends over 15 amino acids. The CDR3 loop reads CASSLQYGSRGEQFF. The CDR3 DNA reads TGTGCCAGCAGCTTGCAGTACGGGAGCAGAGGTGAGCAGTTCTTC.

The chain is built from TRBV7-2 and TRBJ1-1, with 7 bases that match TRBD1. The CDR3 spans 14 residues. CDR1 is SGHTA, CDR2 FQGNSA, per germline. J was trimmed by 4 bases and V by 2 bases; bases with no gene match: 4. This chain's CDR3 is CASSLRQGVTEAFF. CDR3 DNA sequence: TGTGCCAGCAGCTTAAGGCAGGGGGTCACTGAAGCTTTCTTT.

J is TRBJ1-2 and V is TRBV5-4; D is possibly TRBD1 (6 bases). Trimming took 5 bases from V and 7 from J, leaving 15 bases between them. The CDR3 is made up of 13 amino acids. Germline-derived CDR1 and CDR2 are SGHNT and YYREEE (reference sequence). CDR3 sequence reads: CASSFQQGSGYTF. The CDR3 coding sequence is TGTGCCAGCAGTTTCCAACAGGGTAGTGGCTACACCTTC.

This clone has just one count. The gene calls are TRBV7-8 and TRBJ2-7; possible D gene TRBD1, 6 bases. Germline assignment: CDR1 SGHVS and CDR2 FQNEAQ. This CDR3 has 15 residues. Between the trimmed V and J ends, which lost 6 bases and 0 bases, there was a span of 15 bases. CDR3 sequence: CASSQGRASSYEQYF. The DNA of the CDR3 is TGTGCCAGCAGTCAGGGGCGGGCCAGCTCCTACGAGCAGTACTTC.